The T cell receptor beta chain described here comes from a study of CD8 T cells in ankylosing spondylitis. Findings and caveats of the study: Within ankylosing spondylitis blood, a TCR beta motif made up of fewer than ten highly homologous variants appeared to be characteristic.

Only a few counts were recorded for this clonotype. Its target is unknown. 5'-RACE, quantitative and with molecular barcodes, yielded the TCR beta libraries. TCRdb reprocessed the 5' RACE reads with MiXCR, giving one entry per CDR3 protein. In the table there are about 340,000 distinct CDR3 sequences, about 15% of which are singletons. The V gene's germline CDR1 is DFQATT and CDR2 SNEGSKA (reference sequence). CDR3 length: 13 amino acids. V lost 4 bases, J lost 1 base, and 1 base stayed unmatched. The sequence was obtained from a male donor with ankylosing spondylitis or in good health (not recorded which). The V call is TRBV20-1, the J call TRBJ2-1; TRBD1 matches 7 bases. Specimen: blood, either unsorted or a sorted T cell fraction (not recorded which). The CDR3 DNA follows: TGCAGTGCTATGGACAGGTCCTACAATGAGCAGTTCTTC. Encoded protein: CSAMDRSYNEQFF.